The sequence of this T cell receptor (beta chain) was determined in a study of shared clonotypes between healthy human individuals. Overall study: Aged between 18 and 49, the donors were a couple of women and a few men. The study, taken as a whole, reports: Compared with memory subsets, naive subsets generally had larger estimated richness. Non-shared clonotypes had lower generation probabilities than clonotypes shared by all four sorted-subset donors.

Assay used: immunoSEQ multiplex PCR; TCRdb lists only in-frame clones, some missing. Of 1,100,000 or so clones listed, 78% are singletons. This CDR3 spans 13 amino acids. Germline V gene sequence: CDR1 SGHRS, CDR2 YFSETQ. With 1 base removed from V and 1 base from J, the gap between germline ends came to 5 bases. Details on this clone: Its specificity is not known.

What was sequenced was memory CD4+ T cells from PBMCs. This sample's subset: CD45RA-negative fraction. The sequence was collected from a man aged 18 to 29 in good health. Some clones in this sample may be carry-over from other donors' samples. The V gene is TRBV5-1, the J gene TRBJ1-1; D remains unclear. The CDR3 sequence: CASSLIRNTEAFF. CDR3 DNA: TGCGCCAGCAGCTTGATCAGGAACACTGAAGCTTTCTTT.